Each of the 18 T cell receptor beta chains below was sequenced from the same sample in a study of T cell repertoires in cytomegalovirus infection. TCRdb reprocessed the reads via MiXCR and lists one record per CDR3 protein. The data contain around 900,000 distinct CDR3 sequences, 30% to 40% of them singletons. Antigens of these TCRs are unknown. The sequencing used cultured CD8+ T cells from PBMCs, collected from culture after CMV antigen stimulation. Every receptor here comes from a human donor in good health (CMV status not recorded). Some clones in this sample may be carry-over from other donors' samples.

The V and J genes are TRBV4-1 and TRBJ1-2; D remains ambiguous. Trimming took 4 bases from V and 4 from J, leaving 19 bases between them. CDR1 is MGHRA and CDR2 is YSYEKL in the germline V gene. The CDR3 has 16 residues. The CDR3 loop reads CASSLPLGSSTYGYTF. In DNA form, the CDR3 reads TGCGCCAGCAGCCTTCCCCTGGGCAGTTCCACCTATGGCTACACCTTC.

This CDR3 reads CASSQLGQYHNQPQHF. The CDR3 DNA reads TGCGCCAGCAGTCAATTGGGACAGTACCACAATCAGCCCCAGCATTTT. The rearrangement uses TRBV23-1 and TRBJ1-5, with TRBD1 matching over 7 bases. TRBV23-1 is reported as an ORF; its role is uncertain. This CDR3 contains 16 residues. The V segment lost 1 base and the J segment 3 bases; nucleotides outside the gene matches: 6.

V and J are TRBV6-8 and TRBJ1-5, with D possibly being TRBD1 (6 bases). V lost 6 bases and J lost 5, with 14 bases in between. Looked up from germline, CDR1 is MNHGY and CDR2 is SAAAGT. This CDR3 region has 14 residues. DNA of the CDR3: TGTGCCAGCAGCCCAGGGGAGTGGGATCAGCCCCAGCATTTT. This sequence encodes CASSPGEWDQPQHF.

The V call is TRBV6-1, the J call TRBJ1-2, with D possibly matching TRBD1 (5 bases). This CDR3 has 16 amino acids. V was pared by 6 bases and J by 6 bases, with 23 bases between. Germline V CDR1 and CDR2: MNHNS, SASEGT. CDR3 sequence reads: CASRPRGIPQLHGYTF. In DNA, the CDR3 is TGTGCCAGCAGACCCCGGGGGATCCCCCAATTACATGGCTACACCTTC.

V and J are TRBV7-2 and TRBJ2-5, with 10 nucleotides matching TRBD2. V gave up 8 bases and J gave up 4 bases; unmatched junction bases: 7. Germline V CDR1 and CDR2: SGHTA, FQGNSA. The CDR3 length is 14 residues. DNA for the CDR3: TGTGCCAGCGGTCCACTAGCGGGGTTAGAGACCCAGTACTTC. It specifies CASGPLAGLETQYF.

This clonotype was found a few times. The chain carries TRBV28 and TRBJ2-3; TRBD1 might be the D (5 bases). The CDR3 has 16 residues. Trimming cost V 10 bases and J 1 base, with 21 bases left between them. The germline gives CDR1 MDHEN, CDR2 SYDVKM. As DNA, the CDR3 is TGTGCCACCCGGCATAAAAGACAGCGCGGCACAGATACGCAGTATTTT. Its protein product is CATRHKRQRGTDTQYF.

CDR3 DNA sequence: TGTGCCAGCAGGGGGACAGTAGAAAGATTCTATCAAGAGACCCAGTACTTC. It encodes CASRGTVERFYQETQYF. The chain combines TRBV2 with TRBJ2-5; the match to TRBD1 covers 7 bases. This CDR3 comprises 17 residues. V dropped 6 bases and J dropped 2; count of bases not matched to a gene: 15. Germline lookup yields CDR1 SNHLY and CDR2 FYNNEI.

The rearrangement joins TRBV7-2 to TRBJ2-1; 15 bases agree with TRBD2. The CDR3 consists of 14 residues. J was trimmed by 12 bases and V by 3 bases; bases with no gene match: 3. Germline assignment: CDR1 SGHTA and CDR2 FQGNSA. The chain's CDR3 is CASSFWTSGGGQFF. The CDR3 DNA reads TGTGCCAGCAGCTTCTGGACTAGCGGGGGGGGGCAGTTCTTC.

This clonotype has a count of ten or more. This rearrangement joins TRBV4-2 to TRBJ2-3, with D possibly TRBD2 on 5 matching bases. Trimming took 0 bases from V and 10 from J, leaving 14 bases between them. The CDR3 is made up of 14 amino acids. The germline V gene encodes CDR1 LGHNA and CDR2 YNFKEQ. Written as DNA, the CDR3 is TGTGCCAGCAGCCAAGATCGAGCCGCGGGTTCGCAGTATTTT. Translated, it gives CASSQDRAAGSQYF.

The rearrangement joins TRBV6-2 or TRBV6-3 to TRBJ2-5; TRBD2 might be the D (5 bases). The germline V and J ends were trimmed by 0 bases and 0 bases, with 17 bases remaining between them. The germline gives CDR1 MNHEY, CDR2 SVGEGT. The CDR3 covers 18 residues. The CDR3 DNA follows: TGTGCCAGCAGTTACTCGTTTCCGGGAATGACATACCAAGAGACCCAGTACTTC. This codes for CASSYSFPGMTYQETQYF.

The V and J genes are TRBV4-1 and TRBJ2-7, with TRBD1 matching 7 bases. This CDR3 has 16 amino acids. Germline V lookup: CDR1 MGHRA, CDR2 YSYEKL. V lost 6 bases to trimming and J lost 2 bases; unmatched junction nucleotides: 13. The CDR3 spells CASRPNTGTDAYEQYF. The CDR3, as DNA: TGCGCCAGCAGGCCAAACACCGGGACAGACGCCTACGAGCAGTACTTC.

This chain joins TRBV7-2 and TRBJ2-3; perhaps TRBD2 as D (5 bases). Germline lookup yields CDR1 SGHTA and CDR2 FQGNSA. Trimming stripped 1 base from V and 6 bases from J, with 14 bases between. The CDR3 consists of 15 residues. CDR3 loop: CASSLDGVLGDTQYF. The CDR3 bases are TGTGCCAGCAGCTTAGACGGGGTCTTAGGCGATACGCAGTATTTT.

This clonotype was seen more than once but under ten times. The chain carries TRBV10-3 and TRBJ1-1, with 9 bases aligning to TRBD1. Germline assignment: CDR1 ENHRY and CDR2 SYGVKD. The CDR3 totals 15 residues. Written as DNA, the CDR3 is TGTGCTGCACAGGGGGCATTTGGAGTGAACACTGAAGCTTTCTTT. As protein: CAAQGAFGVNTEAFF.

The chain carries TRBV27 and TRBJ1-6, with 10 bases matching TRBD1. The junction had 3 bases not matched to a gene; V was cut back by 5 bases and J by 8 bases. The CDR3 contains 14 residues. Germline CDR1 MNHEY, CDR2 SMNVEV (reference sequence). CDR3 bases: TGTGCCAGCAGTGCCGGGACAGGGGATTCACCCCTCCACTTT. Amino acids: CASSAGTGDSPLHF.

CDR3 DNA: TGTGCCAGCAGCCAACACGCTTCTGGGGGAGAAGAGACCCAGTACTTC. Its translation is CASSQHASGGEETQYF. The chain links TRBV7-9 to TRBJ2-5; D could derive from TRBD1 or TRBD2 (5 bases each). Germline lookup yields CDR1 SEHNR and CDR2 FQNEAQ (reference sequence). The V end lost 5 bases, the J end lost 3 bases, and 19 bases lay between the germline ends. The CDR3 consists of 16 residues.

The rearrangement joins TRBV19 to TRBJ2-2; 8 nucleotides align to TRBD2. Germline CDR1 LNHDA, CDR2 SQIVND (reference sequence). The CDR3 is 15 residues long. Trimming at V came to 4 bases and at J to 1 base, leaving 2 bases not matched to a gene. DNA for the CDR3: TGTGCCAGTAGTACGGGGGGGATGAACACCGGGGAGCTGTTTTTT. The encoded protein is CASSTGGMNTGELFF. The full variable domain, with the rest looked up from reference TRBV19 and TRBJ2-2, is DGGITQSPKYLFRKEGQNVTLSCEQNLNHDAMYWYRQDPGQGLRLIYYSQIVNDFQKGDIAEGYSVSREKKESFPLTVTSAQKNPTAFYLCASSTGGMNTGELFFGEGSRLTVL.

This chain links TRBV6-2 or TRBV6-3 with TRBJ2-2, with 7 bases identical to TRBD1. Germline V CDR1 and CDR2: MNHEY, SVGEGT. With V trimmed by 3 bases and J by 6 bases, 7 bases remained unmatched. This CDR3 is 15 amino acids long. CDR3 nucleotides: TGTGCCAGCAGTTATGGCAGGGGGTATTCCGGGGAGCTGTTTTTT. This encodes CASSYGRGYSGELFF.

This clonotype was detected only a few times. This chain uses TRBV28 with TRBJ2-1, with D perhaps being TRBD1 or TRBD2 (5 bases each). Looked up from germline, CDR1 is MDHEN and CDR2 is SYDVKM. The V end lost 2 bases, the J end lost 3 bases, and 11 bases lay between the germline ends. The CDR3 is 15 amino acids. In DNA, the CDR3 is TGTGCCAGCAGTTTAAGTGGGGGTTTCTACAATGAGCAGTTCTTC. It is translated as CASSLSGGFYNEQFF. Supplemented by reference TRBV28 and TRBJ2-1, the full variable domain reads DVKVTQSSRYLVKRTGEKVFLECVQDMDHENMFWYRQDPGLGLRLIYFSYDVKMKEKGDIPEGYSVSREKKERFSLILESASTNQTSMYLCASSLSGGFYNEQFFGPGTRLTVL.